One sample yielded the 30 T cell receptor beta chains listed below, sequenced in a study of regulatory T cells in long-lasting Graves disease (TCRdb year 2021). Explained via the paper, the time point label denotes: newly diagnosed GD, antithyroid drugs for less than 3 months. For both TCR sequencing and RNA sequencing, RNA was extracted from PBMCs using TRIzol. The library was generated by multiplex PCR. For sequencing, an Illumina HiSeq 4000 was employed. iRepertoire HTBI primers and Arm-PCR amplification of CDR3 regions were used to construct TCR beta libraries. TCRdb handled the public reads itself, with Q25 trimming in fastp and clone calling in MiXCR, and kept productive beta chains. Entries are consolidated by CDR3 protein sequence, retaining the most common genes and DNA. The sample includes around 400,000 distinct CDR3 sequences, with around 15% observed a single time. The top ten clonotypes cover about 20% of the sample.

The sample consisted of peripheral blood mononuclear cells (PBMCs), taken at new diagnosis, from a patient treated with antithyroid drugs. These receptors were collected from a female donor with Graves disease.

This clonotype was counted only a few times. Written as DNA, the CDR3 is TGTGCCACCTTAGCGGGCCAGAGCACAGATACGCAGTATTTT. Its protein is CATLAGQSTDTQYF. The chain has TRBV7-9 and TRBJ2-3; 7 bases are a match to TRBD2. The V gene end was trimmed by 10 bases and the J gene end by 0 bases; junction bases not matched to a gene: 7. There are 14 residues in the CDR3. Germline lookup yields CDR1 SEHNR and CDR2 FQNEAQ (reference sequence).

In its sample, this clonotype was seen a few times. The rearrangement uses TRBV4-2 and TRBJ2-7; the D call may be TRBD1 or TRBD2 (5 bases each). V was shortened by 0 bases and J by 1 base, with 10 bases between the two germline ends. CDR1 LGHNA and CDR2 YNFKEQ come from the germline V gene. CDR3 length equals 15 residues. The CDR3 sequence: CASSQDRGGSYEQYF. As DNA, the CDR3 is TGTGCCAGCAGCCAAGATCGTGGGGGTTCCTACGAGCAGTACTTC.

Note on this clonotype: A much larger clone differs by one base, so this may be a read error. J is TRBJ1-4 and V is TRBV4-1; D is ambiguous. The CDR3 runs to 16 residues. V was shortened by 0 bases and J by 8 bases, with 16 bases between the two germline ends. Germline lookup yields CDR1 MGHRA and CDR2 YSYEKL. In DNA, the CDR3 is TGCGCCAGCAGCCAAGACCCAGTGGTCTATGAGGAAAAACTGTTTTTT. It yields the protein CASSQDPVVYEEKLFF.

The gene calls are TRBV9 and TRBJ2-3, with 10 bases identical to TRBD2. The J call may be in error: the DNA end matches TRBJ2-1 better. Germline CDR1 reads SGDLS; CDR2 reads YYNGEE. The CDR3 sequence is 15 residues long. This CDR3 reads CASSVDSGRSNEQFF. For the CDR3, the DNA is TGTGCCAGCAGCGTAGATAGCGGGAGGAGCAATGAGCAGTTCTTC.

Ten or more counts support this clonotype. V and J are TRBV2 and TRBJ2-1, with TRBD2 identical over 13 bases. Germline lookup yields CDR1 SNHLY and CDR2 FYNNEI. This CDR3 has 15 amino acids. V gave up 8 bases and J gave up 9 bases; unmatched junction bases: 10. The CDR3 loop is CASAPTSGGRGEQFF. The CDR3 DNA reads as TGTGCCAGCGCACCGACTAGCGGGGGGAGGGGTGAGCAGTTCTTC. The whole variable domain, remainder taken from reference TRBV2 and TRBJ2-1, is EPEVTQTPSHQVTQMGQEVILRCVPISNHLYFYWYRQILGQKVEFLVSFYNNEISEKSEIFDDQFSVERPDGSNFTLKIRSTKLEDSAMYFCASAPTSGGRGEQFFGPGTRLTVL.

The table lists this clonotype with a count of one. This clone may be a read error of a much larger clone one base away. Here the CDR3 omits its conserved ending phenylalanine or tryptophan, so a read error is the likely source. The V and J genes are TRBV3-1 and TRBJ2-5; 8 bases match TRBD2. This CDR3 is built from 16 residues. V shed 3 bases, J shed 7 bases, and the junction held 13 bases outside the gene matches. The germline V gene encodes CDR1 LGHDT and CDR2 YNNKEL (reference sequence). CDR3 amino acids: CASSHPRPGGGGTQYS. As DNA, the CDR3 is TGTGCCAGCAGCCATCCCCGCCCGGGAGGGGGGGGGACCCAGTACTCC.

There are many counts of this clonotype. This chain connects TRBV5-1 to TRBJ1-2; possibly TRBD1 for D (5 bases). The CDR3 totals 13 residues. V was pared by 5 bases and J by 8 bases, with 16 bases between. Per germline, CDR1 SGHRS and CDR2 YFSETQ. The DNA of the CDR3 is TGCGCCAGCAGTTCCCAGGGTAGTAAGGGCTACACCTTC. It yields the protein CASSSQGSKGYTF.

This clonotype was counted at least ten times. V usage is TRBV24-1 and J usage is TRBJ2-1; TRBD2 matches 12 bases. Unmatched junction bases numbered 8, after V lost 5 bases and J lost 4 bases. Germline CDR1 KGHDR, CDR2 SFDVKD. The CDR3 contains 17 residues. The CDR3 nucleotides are TGTGCCACCAGTGCCCGACTAGCGGGAGAAGGGTACAATGAGCAGTTCTTC. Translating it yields CATSARLAGEGYNEQFF.

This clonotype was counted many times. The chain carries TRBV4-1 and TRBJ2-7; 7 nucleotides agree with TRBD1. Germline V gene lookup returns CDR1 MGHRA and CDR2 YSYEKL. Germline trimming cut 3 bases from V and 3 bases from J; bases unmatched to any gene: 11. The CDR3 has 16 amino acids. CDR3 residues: CASSQAVRQGIYEQYF. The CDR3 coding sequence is TGCGCCAGCAGCCAGGCCGTACGACAGGGCATCTACGAGCAGTACTTC.

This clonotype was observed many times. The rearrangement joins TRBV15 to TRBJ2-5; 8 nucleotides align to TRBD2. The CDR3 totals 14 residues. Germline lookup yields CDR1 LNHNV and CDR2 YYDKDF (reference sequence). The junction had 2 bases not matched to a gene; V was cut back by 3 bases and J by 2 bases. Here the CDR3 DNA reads TGTGCCACCAGCAGGGCGGGGGGTCAAGAGACCCAGTACTTC. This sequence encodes CATSRAGGQETQYF.

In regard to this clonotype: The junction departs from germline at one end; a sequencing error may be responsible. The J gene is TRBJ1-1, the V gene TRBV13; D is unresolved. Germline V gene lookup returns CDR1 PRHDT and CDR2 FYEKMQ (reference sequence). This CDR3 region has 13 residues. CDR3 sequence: CASSTILNTEALF. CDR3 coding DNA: TGTGCCAGCAGCACCATATTGAACACTGAAGCTCTCTTT. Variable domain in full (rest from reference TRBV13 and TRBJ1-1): AAGVIQSPRHLIKEKRETATLKCYPIPRHDTVYWYQQGPGQDPQFLISFYEKMQSDKGSIPDRFSAQQFSDYHSELNMSSLELGDSALYFCASSTILNTEALFGQGTRLTVV.

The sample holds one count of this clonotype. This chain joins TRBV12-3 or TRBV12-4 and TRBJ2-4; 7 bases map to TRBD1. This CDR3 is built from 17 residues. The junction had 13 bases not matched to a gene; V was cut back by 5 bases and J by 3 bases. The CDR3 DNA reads TGTGCCAGCAGTGAAAAGTCAGGGGGTGCGGACAAAAACATTCAGTACTTC. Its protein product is CASSEKSGGADKNIQYF.

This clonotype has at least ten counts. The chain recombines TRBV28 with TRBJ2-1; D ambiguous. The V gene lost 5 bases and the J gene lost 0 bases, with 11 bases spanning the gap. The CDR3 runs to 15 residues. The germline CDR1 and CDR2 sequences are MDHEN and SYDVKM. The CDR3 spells CASSADLFSYNEQFF. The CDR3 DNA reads TGTGCCAGCAGTGCCGACTTGTTCTCCTACAATGAGCAGTTCTTC.

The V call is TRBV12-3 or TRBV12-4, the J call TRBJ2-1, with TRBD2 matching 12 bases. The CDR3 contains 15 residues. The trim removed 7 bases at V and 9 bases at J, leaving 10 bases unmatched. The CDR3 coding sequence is TGTGCCAGCAACCCACCGACTAGCGGGAGCGGTGAGCAGTTCTTC. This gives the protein CASNPPTSGSGEQFF.

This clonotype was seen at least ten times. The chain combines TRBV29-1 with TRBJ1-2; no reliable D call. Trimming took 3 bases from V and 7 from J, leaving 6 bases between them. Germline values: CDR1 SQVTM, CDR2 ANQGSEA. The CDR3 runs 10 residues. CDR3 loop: CSVDEGGYTF. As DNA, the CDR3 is TGCAGCGTTGACGAGGGTGGCTACACCTTC.

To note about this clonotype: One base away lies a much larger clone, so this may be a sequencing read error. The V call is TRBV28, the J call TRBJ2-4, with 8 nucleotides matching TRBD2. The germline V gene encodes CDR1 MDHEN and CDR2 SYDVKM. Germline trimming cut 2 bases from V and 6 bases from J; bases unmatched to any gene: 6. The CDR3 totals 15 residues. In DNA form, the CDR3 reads TGTGCCAGCAGTTTACGACTAGCGAAGGGAAACATTCAGTACTTC. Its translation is CASSLRLAKGNIQYF.

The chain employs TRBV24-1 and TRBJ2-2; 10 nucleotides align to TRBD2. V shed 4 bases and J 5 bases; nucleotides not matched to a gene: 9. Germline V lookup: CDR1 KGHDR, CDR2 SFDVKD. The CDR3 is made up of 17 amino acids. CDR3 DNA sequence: TGTGCCACCAGTGACCCCACTCTAGCGGGAGATACCGGGGAGCTGTTTTTT. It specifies CATSDPTLAGDTGELFF.

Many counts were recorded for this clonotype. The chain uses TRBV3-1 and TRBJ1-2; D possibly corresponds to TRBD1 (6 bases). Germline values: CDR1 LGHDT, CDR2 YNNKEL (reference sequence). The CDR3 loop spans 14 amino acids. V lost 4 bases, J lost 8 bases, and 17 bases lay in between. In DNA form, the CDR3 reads TGTGCCAGCAGCCCCGGTGGGGGCCCGCGGGGCTACACCTTC. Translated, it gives CASSPGGGPRGYTF.

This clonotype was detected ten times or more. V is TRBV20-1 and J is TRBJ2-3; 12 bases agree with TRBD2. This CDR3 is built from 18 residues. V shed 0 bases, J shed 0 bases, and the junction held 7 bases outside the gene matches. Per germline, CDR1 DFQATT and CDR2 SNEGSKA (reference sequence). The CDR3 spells CSARDLILAGGSTDTQYF. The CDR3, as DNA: TGCAGTGCTAGAGACCTAATACTAGCGGGAGGAAGCACAGATACGCAGTATTTT.

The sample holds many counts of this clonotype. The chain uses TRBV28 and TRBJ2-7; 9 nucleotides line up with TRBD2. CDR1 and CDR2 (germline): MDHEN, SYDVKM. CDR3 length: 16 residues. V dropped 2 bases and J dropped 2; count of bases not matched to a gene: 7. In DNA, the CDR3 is TGTGCCAGCAGTTTAGGTAGCGGGGGTGCTACCTACGAGCAGTACTTC. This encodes CASSLGSGGATYEQYF.

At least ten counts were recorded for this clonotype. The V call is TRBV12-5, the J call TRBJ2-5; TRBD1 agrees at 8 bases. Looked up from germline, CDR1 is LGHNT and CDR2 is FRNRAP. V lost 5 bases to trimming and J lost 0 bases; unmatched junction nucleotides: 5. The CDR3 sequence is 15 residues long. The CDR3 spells CASGPRTGHQETQYF. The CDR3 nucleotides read TGTGCTAGTGGTCCACGGACAGGGCACCAAGAGACCCAGTACTTC.

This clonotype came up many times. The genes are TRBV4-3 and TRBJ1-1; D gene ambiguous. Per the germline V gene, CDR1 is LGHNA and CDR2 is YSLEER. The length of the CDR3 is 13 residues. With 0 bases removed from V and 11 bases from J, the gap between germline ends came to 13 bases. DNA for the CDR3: TGCGCCAGCAGCCAAGATTTGGGTAGAGGGGCTTTCTTT. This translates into CASSQDLGRGAFF.

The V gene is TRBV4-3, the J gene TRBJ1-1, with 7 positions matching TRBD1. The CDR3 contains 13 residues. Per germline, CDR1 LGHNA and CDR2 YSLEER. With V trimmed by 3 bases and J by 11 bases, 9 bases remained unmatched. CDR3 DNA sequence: TGCGCCAGCAGCCACAGAACAGGGGATCGGGCTTTCTTT. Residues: CASSHRTGDRAFF.

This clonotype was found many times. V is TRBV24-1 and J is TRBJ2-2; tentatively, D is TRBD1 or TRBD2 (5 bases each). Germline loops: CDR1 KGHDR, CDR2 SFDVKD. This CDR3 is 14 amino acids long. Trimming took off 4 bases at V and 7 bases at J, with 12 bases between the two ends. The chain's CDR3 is CATSEPGRGGELFF. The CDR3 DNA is TGTGCCACCAGTGAGCCGGGAAGGGGCGGGGAGCTGTTTTTT.

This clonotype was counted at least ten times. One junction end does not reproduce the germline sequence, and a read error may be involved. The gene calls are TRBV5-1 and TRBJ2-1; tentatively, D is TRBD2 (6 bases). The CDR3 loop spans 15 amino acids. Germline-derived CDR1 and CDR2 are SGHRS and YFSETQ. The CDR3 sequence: CASSGRSSSYNEQFF. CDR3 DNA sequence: TGTGCCAGCAGTGGGAGGAGTAGCTCCTACAATGAGCAGTTCTTC.

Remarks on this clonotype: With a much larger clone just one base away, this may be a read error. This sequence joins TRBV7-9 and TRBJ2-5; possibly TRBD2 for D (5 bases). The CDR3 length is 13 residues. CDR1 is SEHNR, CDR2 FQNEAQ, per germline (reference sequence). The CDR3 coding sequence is TGTACCAGCAGCTTCGGGGTTAGGGAGACCCAGTACTTC. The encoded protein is CTSSFGVRETQYF.

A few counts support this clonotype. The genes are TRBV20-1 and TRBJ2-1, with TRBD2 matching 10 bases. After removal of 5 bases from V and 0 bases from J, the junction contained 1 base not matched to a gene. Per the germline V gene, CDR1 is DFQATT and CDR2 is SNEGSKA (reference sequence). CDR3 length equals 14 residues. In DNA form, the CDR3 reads TGCAGTGCTGCTAGCGGGAGCTCCTACAATGAGCAGTTCTTC. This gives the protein CSAASGSSYNEQFF.

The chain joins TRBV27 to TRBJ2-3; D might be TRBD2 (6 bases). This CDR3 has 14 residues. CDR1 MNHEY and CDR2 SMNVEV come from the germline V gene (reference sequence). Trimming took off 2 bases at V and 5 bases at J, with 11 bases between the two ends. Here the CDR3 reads CASSLIRGVDTQYF. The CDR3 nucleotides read TGTGCCAGCAGTTTAATCCGCGGGGTAGATACGCAGTATTTT.

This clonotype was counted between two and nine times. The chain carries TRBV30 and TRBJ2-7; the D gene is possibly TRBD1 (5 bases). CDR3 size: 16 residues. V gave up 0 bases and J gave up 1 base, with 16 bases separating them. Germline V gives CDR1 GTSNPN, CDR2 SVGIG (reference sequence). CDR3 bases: TGTGCCTGGAGTGTAGGGGCAGAGTATGGATCCTACGAGCAGTACTTC. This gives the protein CAWSVGAEYGSYEQYF.

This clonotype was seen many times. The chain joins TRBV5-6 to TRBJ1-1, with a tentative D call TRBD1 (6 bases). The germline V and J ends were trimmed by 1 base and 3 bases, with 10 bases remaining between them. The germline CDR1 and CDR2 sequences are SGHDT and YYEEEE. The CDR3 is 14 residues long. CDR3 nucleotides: TGTGCCAGCAGCTTGAGGGGGGTTGACACTGAAGCTTTCTTT. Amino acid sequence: CASSLRGVDTEAFF. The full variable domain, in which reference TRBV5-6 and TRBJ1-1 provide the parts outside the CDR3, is DAGVTQSPTHLIKTRGQQVTLRCSPKSGHDTVSWYQQALGQGPQFIFQYYEEEERQRGNFPDRFSGHQFPNYSSELNVNALLLGDSALYLCASSLRGVDTEAFFGQGTRLTVV.